Described below is a single T cell receptor (beta chain) sequence and its context. This entry is derived from a study of technical replicates of blood from several donors. Assay: immunoSEQ multiplex PCR; the TCRdb copy retains only in-frame clones and omits some. Of roughly 79,000 clones detected, under 96% appear once; the ten largest clones hold around 0.35%. The CDR3 length is 15 residues. The J segment lost 8 bases and the V segment lost 5 bases, leaving 7 bases of the junction unmatched. CDR1 and CDR2 (germline): SGHNT, YENEEA. J is TRBJ2-1 and V is TRBV11-3, with 12 bases fitting TRBD1. The clonotype comes from a human donor in good health. The sample consisted of T cells isolated from PBMCs. The CDR3 DNA follows: TGTGCCAGCAGCGTCCGGGACAGGGGGCGCGATGAGCAGTTCTTC. It codes for CASSVRDRGRDEQFF.